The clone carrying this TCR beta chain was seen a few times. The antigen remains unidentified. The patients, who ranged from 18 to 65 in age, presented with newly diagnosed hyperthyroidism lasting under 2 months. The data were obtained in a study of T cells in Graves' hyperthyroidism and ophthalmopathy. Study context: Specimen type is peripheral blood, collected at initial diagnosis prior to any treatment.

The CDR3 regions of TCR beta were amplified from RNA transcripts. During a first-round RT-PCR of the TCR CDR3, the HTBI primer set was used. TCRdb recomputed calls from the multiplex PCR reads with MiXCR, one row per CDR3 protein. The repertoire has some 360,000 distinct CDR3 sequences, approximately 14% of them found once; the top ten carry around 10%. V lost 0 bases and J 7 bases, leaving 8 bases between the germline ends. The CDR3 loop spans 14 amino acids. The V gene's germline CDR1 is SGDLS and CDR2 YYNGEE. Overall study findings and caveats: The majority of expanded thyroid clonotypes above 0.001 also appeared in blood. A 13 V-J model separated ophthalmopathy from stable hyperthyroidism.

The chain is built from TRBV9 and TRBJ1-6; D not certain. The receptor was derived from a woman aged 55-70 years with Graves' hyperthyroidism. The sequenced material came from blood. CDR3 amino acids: CASSVGGANSPLHF. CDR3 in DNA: TGTGCCAGCAGCGTAGGGGGAGCCAATTCACCCCTCCACTTT.